One sample yielded the 13 T cell receptor beta chains listed below, sequenced in a study of T-cell reconstitution after alpha-beta-depleted transplantation in children. Using unique molecular identifiers, the investigators prepared the TCRbeta library. TCRdb re-analysed the PCR reads in MiXCR, keeping a single row per CDR3 protein. The repertoire holds 500,000 to 750,000 distinct CDR3 sequences, with approximately 12% as singletons. Sequenced here: PBMCs, mostly from graft donor cells, sampled 360 days after TCRalphabeta/CD19-depleted stem cell transplant. The receptors derive from a male patient under 18 who had a stem cell transplant for acute myeloid leukemia, so the T cells may come from the graft donor.

This clonotype is a singleton in its sample. The chain is built from TRBV9 and TRBJ2-3, with D hard to call. CDR1 and CDR2 (germline): SGDLS, YYNGEE. V was clipped by 0 bases and J by 2 bases, with 7 bases between them. This CDR3 is 14 amino acids long. The CDR3 region is CASSVADLTDTQYF. CDR3 bases: TGTGCCAGCAGCGTAGCGGATCTCACAGATACGCAGTATTTT.

V is TRBV20-1 and J is TRBJ2-7; no clear D. The germline gives CDR1 DFQATT, CDR2 SNEGSKA (reference sequence). Trimming shortened V by 1 base and J by 3 bases, and 7 bases separated the two germline ends. CDR3 length: 12 amino acids. CDR3 in amino acids: CSARVFDYEQYF. Here the CDR3 DNA reads TGCAGTGCTAGAGTCTTCGACTACGAGCAGTACTTC.

This clonotype has at least ten counts. The V gene is TRBV28, the J gene TRBJ2-7; weak D call: TRBD2 (5 bases). The germline gives CDR1 MDHEN, CDR2 SYDVKM. V lost 6 bases to trimming and J lost 0 bases, with 15 bases between them. The CDR3 loop spans 15 amino acids. The CDR3 bases are TGTGCCAGCAGACTGTACGGGATAAGCTCCTACGAGCAGTACTTC. Translating gives CASRLYGISSYEQYF. Looking up the rest from reference TRBV28 and TRBJ2-7 gives the full variable domain: DVKVTQSSRYLVKRTGEKVFLECVQDMDHENMFWYRQDPGLGLRLIYFSYDVKMKEKGDIPEGYSVSREKKERFSLILESASTNQTSMYLCASRLYGISSYEQYFGPGTRLTVT.

The V call is TRBV3-1, the J call TRBJ2-3; D gene uncertain. This CDR3 region has 12 residues. Looked up from germline, CDR1 is LGHDT and CDR2 is YNNKEL (reference sequence). Between the trimmed V and J ends, which lost 6 bases and 3 bases, there was a span of 7 bases. CDR3 nucleotides: TGTGCCAGCAGAGATCTAACAGATACGCAGTATTTT. This sequence encodes CASRDLTDTQYF.

The V and J genes are TRBV6-5 and TRBJ1-5; D call uncertain. V lost 0 bases and J lost 1, with 7 bases in between. Per germline, CDR1 MNHEY and CDR2 SVGAGI. CDR3 length: 15 amino acids. CDR3 loop: CASSYSAESNQPQHF. DNA of the CDR3: TGTGCCAGCAGTTACTCTGCCGAGAGCAATCAGCCCCAGCATTTT.

This clonotype showed up just a few times. This chain uses TRBV27 with TRBJ1-2; D is possibly TRBD1 (5 bases). Trimming shortened V by 5 bases and J by 4 bases, and 11 bases separated the two germline ends. Germline CDR1 is MNHEY and CDR2 is SMNVEV (reference sequence). CDR3 length equals 13 residues. The CDR3 spells CASSQDKLYGYTF. The CDR3 DNA is TGTGCCAGCAGTCAGGACAAGCTCTATGGCTACACCTTC.

This clonotype was picked up a small number of times. The V call is TRBV11-1, the J call TRBJ2-1; D is unresolved. The ends were cut back, 0 bases at V and 6 bases at J, with 9 bases in the middle. Germline V gene lookup returns CDR1 SGHAT and CDR2 FQDESV (reference sequence). CDR3 length: 14 residues. In DNA form, the CDR3 reads TGTGCCAGCAGCTTAGCTCGCCCCCCCAATGAGCAGTTCTTC. Translating it yields CASSLARPPNEQFF.

This clonotype came up many times. The chain has TRBV5-1 and TRBJ2-3, with D perhaps being TRBD1 or TRBD2 (5 bases each). The CDR3 spans 14 residues. V lost 3 bases and J lost 0, with 8 bases in between. Germline V lookup: CDR1 SGHRS, CDR2 YFSETQ. The CDR3 DNA follows: TGCGCCAGCAGCTACCGGGACAGCACAGATACGCAGTATTTT. This encodes CASSYRDSTDTQYF.

This clonotype was picked up many times. The chain carries TRBV12-3 or TRBV12-4 and TRBJ2-1, with a weak D call TRBD1 (6 bases). The V gene lost 3 bases and the J gene lost 12 bases, with 12 bases spanning the gap. CDR3 length: 12 residues. The CDR3 here is CASSFPRGWQFF. CDR3 in DNA: TGTGCCAGCAGTTTTCCTAGGGGGTGGCAGTTCTTC.

This clonotype was seen at least ten times. The rearrangement links TRBV20-1 to TRBJ2-5; maybe TRBD2 (5 bases). The CDR3 sequence is 14 residues long. The V gene lost 7 bases and the J gene lost 1 base, with 16 bases spanning the gap. Germline V gene data show CDR1 as DFQATT and CDR2 as SNEGSKA (reference sequence). The CDR3 sequence: CSVLPVRAQETQYF. The CDR3 DNA is TGCAGTGTTTTGCCGGTGCGGGCCCAAGAGACCCAGTACTTC.

This clonotype occurred a few times. This chain uses TRBV7-9 with TRBJ2-7; D is ambiguous. This CDR3 is 15 amino acids long. V gave up 4 bases and J gave up 6 bases, with 19 bases separating them. The germline V gene encodes CDR1 SEHNR and CDR2 FQNEAQ (reference sequence). For the CDR3, the DNA is TGTGCCAGCAGCTACGTCCAGCCGTTTCGAGGCGAGCAGTACTTC. Translated, it gives CASSYVQPFRGEQYF.

This clonotype appeared a few times. The J gene is TRBJ1-5, the V gene TRBV10-3; D is undetermined. V shed 6 bases and J shed 2 bases, with 14 bases lying between them. Germline CDR1 reads ENHRY; CDR2 reads SYGVKD. The CDR3 extends over 15 amino acids. The CDR3 DNA follows: TGTGCCATCAGCTCGACTTTCGAGGGCAATCAGCCCCAGCATTTT. Encoded protein: CAISSTFEGNQPQHF.

This clonotype was seen a few times. The CDR3 DNA follows: TGCGCCAGCAGCGCGGACAGGGGGCGCTTCAATGAGCAGTTCTTC. It yields the protein CASSADRGRFNEQFF. This chain joins TRBV5-1 and TRBJ2-1; 11 positions match TRBD1. The CDR3 has 15 amino acids. In germline, CDR1 is SGHRS, CDR2 YFSETQ. V shed 4 bases and J 6 bases; nucleotides not matched to a gene: 6.